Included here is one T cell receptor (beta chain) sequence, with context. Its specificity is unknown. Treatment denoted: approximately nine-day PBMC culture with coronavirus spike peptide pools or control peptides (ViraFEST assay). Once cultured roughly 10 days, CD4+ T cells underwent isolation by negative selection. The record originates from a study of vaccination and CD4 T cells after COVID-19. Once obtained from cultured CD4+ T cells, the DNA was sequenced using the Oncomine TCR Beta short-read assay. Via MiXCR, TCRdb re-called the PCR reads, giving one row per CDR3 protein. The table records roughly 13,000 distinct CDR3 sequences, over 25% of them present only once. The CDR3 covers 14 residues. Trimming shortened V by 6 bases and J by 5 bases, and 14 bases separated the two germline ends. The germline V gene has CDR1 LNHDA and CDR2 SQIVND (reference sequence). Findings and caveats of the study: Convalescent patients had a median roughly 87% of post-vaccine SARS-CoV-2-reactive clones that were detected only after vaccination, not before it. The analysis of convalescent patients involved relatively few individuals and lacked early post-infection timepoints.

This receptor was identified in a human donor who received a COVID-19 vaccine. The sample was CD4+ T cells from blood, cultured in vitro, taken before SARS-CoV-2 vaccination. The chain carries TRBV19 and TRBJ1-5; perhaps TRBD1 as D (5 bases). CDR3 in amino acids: CASRGPGPHQPQHF. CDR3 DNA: TGTGCCAGTAGGGGTCCGGGACCCCATCAGCCCCAGCATTTT.